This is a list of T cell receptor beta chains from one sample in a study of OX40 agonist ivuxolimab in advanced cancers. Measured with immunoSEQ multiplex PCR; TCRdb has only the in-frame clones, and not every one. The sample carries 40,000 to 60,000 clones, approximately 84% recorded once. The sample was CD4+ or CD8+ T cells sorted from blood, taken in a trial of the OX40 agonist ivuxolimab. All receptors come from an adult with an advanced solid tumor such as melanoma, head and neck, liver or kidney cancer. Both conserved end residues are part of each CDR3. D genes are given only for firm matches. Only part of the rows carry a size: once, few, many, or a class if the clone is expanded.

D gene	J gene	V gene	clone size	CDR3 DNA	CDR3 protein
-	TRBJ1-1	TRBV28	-	TGTGCCAGCAGTTTAGGGGGAGAACTCACTGAAGCTTTCTTT	CASSLGGELTEAFF
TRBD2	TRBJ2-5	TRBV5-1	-	TGCGCCTCGAAGGTGGGACTAGTCAAAGAGACCCAGTACTTC	CASKVGLVKETQYF
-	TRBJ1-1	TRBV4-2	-	TGTGCCAGCAGCCAAGAGCTCACTGAAGCTTTCTTT	CASSQELTEAFF
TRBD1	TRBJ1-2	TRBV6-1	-	TGTGCCAGCAGTGCCCATATCAGGGGGCGAGATGCCGACACCTTC	CASSAHIRGRDADTF
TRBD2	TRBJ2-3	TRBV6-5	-	TGTGCCAGCAGTCAACTAGCGAGCGGGGATACGCAGTATTTT	CASSQLASGDTQYF
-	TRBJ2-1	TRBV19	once	TGTGCCAGCAACCGGGGGGCCAACTCCTACAATGAGCAGTTCTTC	CASNRGANSYNEQFF
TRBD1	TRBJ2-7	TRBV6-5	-	TGTGCCAGCAGCGACAGGGGGCTAAACGAGCAGTACTTC	CASSDRGLNEQYF
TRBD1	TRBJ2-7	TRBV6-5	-	TGTGCCAGCAGTTACCCCGGGACAGGGGGATCCTACGAGCAGTACTTC	CASSYPGTGGSYEQYF
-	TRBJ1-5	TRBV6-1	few	TGTGCCAGCAGTGAATTTAGGGATCAGCCCCAGCATTTT	CASSEFRDQPQHF
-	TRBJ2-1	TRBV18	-	TGTGCCAGCTCAACCCGAGCGGGTAGCTCCTACAATGAGCAGTTCTTC	CASSTRAGSSYNEQFF
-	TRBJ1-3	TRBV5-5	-	TGTGCCAGCAGCCCGACTCAATCGGGGTCAACTGGAAACACCATATATTTT	CASSPTQSGSTGNTIYF
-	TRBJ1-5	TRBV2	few	TGTGCCAGCAGTTTGACAGGCCTAAATCAGCCCCAGCATTTT	CASSLTGLNQPQHF
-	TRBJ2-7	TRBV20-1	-	TGCAGTGCTGAAAGGGAATACGAGCAGTACTTC	CSAEREYEQYF
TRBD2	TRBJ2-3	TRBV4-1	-	TGCGCCAGCAGCCAAGAGGGGGGTCCTAGCGGGCTCACAGATACGCAGTATTTT	CASSQEGGPSGLTDTQYF
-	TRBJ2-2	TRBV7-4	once	TGTGCCAGCAGCTTACTAGCGAGCACCGGGGAGCTGTTTTTT	CASSLLASTGELFF
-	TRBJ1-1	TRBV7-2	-	TGTGCCAGCAGCTTCGGTCGAGTCGGGAACACTGAAGCTTTCTTT	CASSFGRVGNTEAFF
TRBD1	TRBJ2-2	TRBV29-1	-	TGCAGCCATCCAACCCAGGACAGGGAACACCGGGGAGCTGTTTTT	CSHPTQDREHRGAVF
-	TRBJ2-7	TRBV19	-	TGTGCCAGTAGTATCAGTGCGGGGGCGACCTACGAGCAGTACTTC	CASSISAGATYEQYF
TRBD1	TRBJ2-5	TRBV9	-	TGTGCCAGCAGCCCTCGACAGGGGGCCCGGGCGTGGCAAGAGACCCAGTACTTC	CASSPRQGARAWQETQYF
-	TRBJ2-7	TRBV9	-	TGTGCCAGCAGCGTAGATTTGGGGGGCCGGGAGCAGTACTTC	CASSVDLGGREQYF
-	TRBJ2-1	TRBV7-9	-	TGTGCCAGCAGCCTACCTGTTTACAATGAGCAGTTCTTC	CASSLPVYNEQFF
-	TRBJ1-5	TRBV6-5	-	TGTGCCAGCAGTTCCCAGGGTCATCAGCCCCAGCATTTT	CASSSQGHQPQHF
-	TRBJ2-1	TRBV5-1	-	TGCGCCAGCAGCCTCGCCTATCCGAATGGCTACAATGAGCAGTTCTTC	CASSLAYPNGYNEQFF
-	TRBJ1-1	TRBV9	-	TGTGCCAGCAGCCCCGCCGGGGCAGGGAGAACTGAAGCTTTCTTT	CASSPAGAGRTEAFF
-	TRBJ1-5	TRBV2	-	TGTGCCAGCAGTGAAAGCCGTTATCAGCCCCAGCATTTT	CASSESRYQPQHF
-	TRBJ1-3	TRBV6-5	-	TGTGCCAGCAGTGAGACAGGCTCTGGAAACACCATATATTTT	CASSETGSGNTIYF
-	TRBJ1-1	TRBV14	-	TGTGCCAGCAGCCAAGAAAGGAGGGGGTTGAACACTGAAGCTTTCTTT	CASSQERRGLNTEAFF
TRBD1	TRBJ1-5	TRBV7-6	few	TGTGCCAGCAGCTTAACTACAGGGGGGCCCCAGCATTTT	CASSLTTGGPQHF
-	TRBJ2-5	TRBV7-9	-	TGTGCCAGCAGCCTAAACTTGGAGACCCAGTACTTC	CASSLNLETQYF
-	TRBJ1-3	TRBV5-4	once	TGTGCCAGCAGCTTATCTGGGTCTGGAAACACCATATATTTT	CASSLSGSGNTIYF
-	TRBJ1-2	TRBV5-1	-	TGCGCCAGCAGCAGGGACGGAGACTATGGCTACACCTTC	CASSRDGDYGYTF
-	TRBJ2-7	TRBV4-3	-	TGCGCCAGCAGCCAAGATGCAAGGGTAGGGGAGCAGTACTTC	CASSQDARVGEQYF
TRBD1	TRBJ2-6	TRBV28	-	TGTGCCAGCAGTTCTTGGGACAGCAACGTCCTGACTTTC	CASSSWDSNVLTF
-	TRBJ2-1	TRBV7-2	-	TGTGCCAGCAGCTTCAGGAGGGCTTTTGGTGAGCAGTTCTTC	CASSFRRAFGEQFF
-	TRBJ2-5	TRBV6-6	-	TGTGCCAGTCGCTTGGGGGGGCCGGAAGAGACCCAGTACTTC	CASRLGGPEETQYF
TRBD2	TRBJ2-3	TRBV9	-	TGTGCCAGCAGCGTAGAGTCCGGGGGGTTCACAGATACGCAGTATTTT	CASSVESGGFTDTQYF
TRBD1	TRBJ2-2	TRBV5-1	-	TGCGCCAGCAGCTTGTGGACAGGGAGCGTTGGAACCGGGGAGCTGTTTTTT	CASSLWTGSVGTGELFF
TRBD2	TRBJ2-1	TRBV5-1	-	TGCGCCAGCAGCTTTGGGGACCCCCTCGCGGGGGGGGTGTTCTTC	CASSFGDPLAGGVFF
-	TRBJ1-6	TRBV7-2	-	TGTGCCAGCAGCCAATCGCATAATTCACCCCTCCACTTT	CASSQSHNSPLHF
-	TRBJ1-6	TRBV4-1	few	TGCGCCAGCAGCCAGGACTATAATTCACCCCTCCACTTT	CASSQDYNSPLHF
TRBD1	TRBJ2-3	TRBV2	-	TGTGCCAGCAGGAGAGACAGGGTGGTAGATACGCAGTATTTT	CASRRDRVVDTQYF
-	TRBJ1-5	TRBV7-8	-	TGTGCCAGCAGCTCCACCGGGACACCTAGCAATCAGCCCCAGCATTTT	CASSSTGTPSNQPQHF
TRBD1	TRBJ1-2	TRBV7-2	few	TGTGCCAGCAGCCCGCGGACAGGCTATGGCTACACCTTC	CASSPRTGYGYTF
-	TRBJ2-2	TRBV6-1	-	TGTGCCAGCAGCCCGGCCGGGACCACCACCGGGGAGCTGTTTTTT	CASSPAGTTTGELFF
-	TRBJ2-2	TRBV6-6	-	TGTGCCAGCAGTGGGGGTAGGAAATCGAACACCGGGGAGCTGTTTTTT	CASSGGRKSNTGELFF
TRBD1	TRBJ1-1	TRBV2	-	TGTGCCAGCAACCCCGACAGGGGTCAAGCTTTCTTT	CASNPDRGQAFF
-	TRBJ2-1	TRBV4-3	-	TGCGCCAGCAGCCAAAGGGCTCAGGGGGGGGTTAAAGGGGAGCAGTTCTTC	CASSQRAQGGVKGEQFF
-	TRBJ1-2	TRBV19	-	TGTGCCAGTAGTCGGGACGGTTTAGGTGGCTACACCTTC	CASSRDGLGGYTF
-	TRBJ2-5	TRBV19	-	TGTGCCAGTAGAGGAAGGGACACTCCGGGCCAAGAGACCCAGTACTTC	CASRGRDTPGQETQYF
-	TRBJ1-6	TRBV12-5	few	TGTGCTAGTGGTTTGGATGGACCTGGAAATTCACCCCTCCACTTT	CASGLDGPGNSPLHF